These 8 T cell receptor beta chains were sequenced from one sample in a study of Ad26.COV2.S vaccination and SARS-CoV-2 variants. Treatment meaning: 19 received Ad26.COV2.S at low or high dose, single or two shots; several received placebo; per-sample allocation not given. It was on day 63 after the first vaccine or placebo injection that samples were taken. Sequencing used immunoSEQ multiplex PCR; TCRdb keeps in-frame clones, though not all of them. The data hold hundreds of thousands of clones, with about 90% observed a single time. Source: peripheral blood, taken in a trial of Ad26.COV2.S vaccine versus placebo. These receptors all come from a person between 18 and 60 years old who received the Ad26.COV2.S COVID-19 vaccine or a placebo.

The V and J genes are TRBV9 and TRBJ2-3; 9 nucleotides match TRBD1. Germline V gene data show CDR1 as SGDLS and CDR2 as YYNGEE. The CDR3 totals 16 residues. The J segment lost 5 bases and the V segment lost 2 bases, leaving 9 bases of the junction unmatched. The DNA of the CDR3 is TGTGCCAGCAGCGTTTTCAGCGGGACAGGGAGAGATACGCAGTATTTT. Its translation is CASSVFSGTGRDTQYF.

The chain is built from TRBV3-1 (or the pseudogene TRBV3-2) and TRBJ2-2; TRBD2 is a possible D gene (6 bases). CDR3 length: 16 amino acids. The germline gives CDR1 LGHDT, CDR2 YNNKEL (reference sequence). The V end lost 6 bases, the J end lost 4 bases, and 18 bases lay between the germline ends. The CDR3 reads CASRQTRLKGTGELFF. The CDR3 DNA reads TGTGCCAGCAGACAGACTAGGTTGAAAGGCACCGGGGAGCTGTTTTTT.

The chain employs TRBV12-5 and TRBJ2-1, with D maybe TRBD2 (5 bases). V lost 3 bases to trimming and J lost 4 bases, with 13 bases between them. Germline V gene sequence: CDR1 LGHNT, CDR2 FRNRAP. The CDR3 sequence is 15 residues long. The CDR3 loop is CASGFGRAVYNEQFF. CDR3 nucleotide sequence: TGTGCTAGTGGTTTTGGGAGAGCAGTGTACAATGAGCAGTTCTTC.

This rearrangement joins TRBV19 to TRBJ2-4; possibly TRBD1 for D (7 bases). V was cut by 3 bases and J by 7 bases, with 16 bases left in between. In germline, CDR1 is LNHDA, CDR2 SQIVND (reference sequence). The CDR3 consists of 15 residues. The CDR3 loop is CASSIQGGPPNIQYF. The CDR3 region has the DNA TGTGCCAGTAGTATCCAGGGGGGACCCCCGAACATTCAGTACTTC.

This chain connects TRBV7-9 to TRBJ1-2; D is unclear. Germline CDR1 SEHNR, CDR2 FQNEAQ (reference sequence). V lost 1 base, J lost 3 bases, and 15 bases lay in between. The CDR3 spans 16 residues. The CDR3 region is CASSLGAEAVHYGYTF. The CDR3, as DNA: TGTGCCAGCAGCTTAGGCGCCGAGGCCGTGCACTATGGCTACACCTTC.

Details on this clone: A junction end diverges from the germline sequence, so it may reflect a read error. The gene calls are TRBV11-2 and TRBJ2-5; D may be TRBD1 or TRBD2 (5 bases each). Germline CDR1 is SGHAT and CDR2 is FQNNGV. This CDR3 is 14 amino acids long. The CDR3 DNA reads as TGTGCCAGCACCTTACAGTTGTGGGGGGAGACCCAGTACTTC. It translates to CASTLQLWGETQYF.

The chain recombines TRBV30 with TRBJ2-2, with no clear D. The CDR3 has 13 amino acids. CDR1 is GTSNPN and CDR2 is SVGIG in the germline V gene (reference sequence). Trimming pared 2 bases from V and 1 base from J, leaving 5 bases between. The CDR3 reads CAWSWQNTGELFF. As DNA, the CDR3 is TGTGCCTGGAGTTGGCAGAACACCGGGGAGCTGTTTTTT.

This clone has only one observation. The V gene is TRBV30, the J gene TRBJ1-2; D uncertain. Trimming removed 1 base from V and 3 bases from J, with 12 bases in between. The CDR3 covers 14 residues. Germline V gene data show CDR1 as GTSNPN and CDR2 as SVGIG (reference sequence). The CDR3 sequence is CAWSAFGRHYGYTF. The CDR3 DNA sequence: TGTGCCTGGAGTGCGTTTGGCCGTCACTATGGCTACACCTTC.